One and the same sample provided the 24 T cell receptor beta chains below, sequenced in a study of OX40 agonist ivuxolimab in advanced cancers. Clones were sequenced by immunoSEQ multiplex PCR, and TCRdb holds only the in-frame ones, with some missing. The sample lists more than 60,000 clones, more than 85% occurring once. The sequencing used CD4+ or CD8+ T cells sorted from blood, collected in a trial of the OX40 agonist ivuxolimab. The receptors stem from an adult with an advanced solid tumor such as melanoma, head and neck, liver or kidney cancer.

The V call is TRBV6-1, the J call TRBJ1-4; TRBD1 might be the D (6 bases). CDR3 size: 14 residues. Trimming took 7 bases from V and 6 from J, leaving 15 bases between them. Germline CDR1 MNHNS, CDR2 SASEGT. Written as DNA, the CDR3 is TGTGCCAGCATCAAAGGGGGGGCGGATGAAAAACTGTTTTTT. This codes for CASIKGGADEKLFF.

The rearrangement links TRBV25-1 to TRBJ2-2; perhaps TRBD1 as D (6 bases). In germline, CDR1 is MGHDK, CDR2 SYGVNS. This CDR3 spans 15 amino acids. Trimming cost V 3 bases and J 0 bases, with 8 bases left between them. The CDR3: CASSDGTTNTGELFF. The CDR3 DNA follows: TGTGCCAGCAGTGATGGGACAACGAACACCGGGGAGCTGTTTTTT.

The chain has TRBV12-5 and TRBJ2-1; tentatively, D is TRBD2 (6 bases). Per germline, CDR1 LGHNT and CDR2 FRNRAP. The CDR3 extends over 15 amino acids. Trimming removed 3 bases from V and 5 bases from J, with 14 bases in between. In nucleotides, the CDR3 is TGTGCTAGTGGTTTAATCCCGGGAGCCCACAATGAGCAGTTCTTC. It encodes CASGLIPGAHNEQFF.

This clone showed up just once. The chain recombines TRBV2 with TRBJ2-3; TRBD2 matches at 12 bases. Germline V gene lookup returns CDR1 SNHLY and CDR2 FYNNEI. The V and J ends lost 6 bases and 1 base, in that order; junction bases with no gene match: 5. The length of the CDR3 is 16 residues. CDR3 protein: CASRVLAGGGTDTQYF. CDR3 coding DNA: TGTGCCAGCAGGGTCCTAGCGGGGGGGGGCACAGATACGCAGTATTTT.

V and J are TRBV4-2 and TRBJ1-1, with 7 positions matching TRBD1. The V segment lost 7 bases and the J segment 1 base; nucleotides outside the gene matches: 6. There are 14 residues in the CDR3. The V gene's germline CDR1 is LGHNA and CDR2 YNFKEQ. The CDR3 protein is CASNMEGANTEAFF. Written as DNA, the CDR3 is TGTGCCAGCAACATGGAGGGGGCGAACACTGAAGCTTTCTTT.

CDR3 in amino acids: CASSPRQGGDYGYTF. CDR3 sequence (DNA): TGTGCCAGCTCCCCTAGACAGGGCGGTGACTATGGCTACACCTTC. This rearrangement joins TRBV18 to TRBJ1-2; 7 nucleotides line up with TRBD1. The CDR3 runs to 15 residues. Per germline, CDR1 KGHSH and CDR2 LQKENI. V lost 6 bases to trimming and J lost 3 bases; unmatched junction nucleotides: 10.

The chain combines TRBV10-3 with TRBJ1-5; D uncertain. CDR1 ENHRY and CDR2 SYGVKD come from the germline V gene. CDR3 length: 13 amino acids. Trimming pared 2 bases from V and 5 bases from J, leaving 7 bases between. The CDR3 reads CAISERADQPQHF. The DNA for the CDR3 is TGTGCCATCAGTGAGAGGGCAGATCAGCCCCAGCATTTT.

The CDR3 sequence: CASSRTSGSTDTQYF. For the CDR3, the DNA is TGCGCCAGCAGCAGAACTAGCGGGAGTACAGATACGCAGTATTTT. The chain carries TRBV5-1 and TRBJ2-3; 11 nucleotides agree with TRBD2. CDR3 length: 15 residues. CDR1 SGHRS and CDR2 YFSETQ come from the germline V gene. The ends lost 4 bases at V and 3 bases at J; junction bases unmatched: 4.

Here the CDR3 reads CASSPPPQGIAEAFF. Written as DNA, the CDR3 is TGTGCCAGCAGCCCTCCCCCACAGGGCATAGCTGAAGCTTTCTTT. The rearrangement links TRBV11-2 to TRBJ1-1, with D perhaps TRBD1 (6 bases). Per germline, CDR1 SGHAT and CDR2 FQNNGV. V gave up 5 bases and J gave up 6 bases, with 19 bases separating them. CDR3 length equals 15 residues.

The chain joins TRBV1 to TRBJ2-1; the table's D call TRBD1 went unverified against the DNA. TRBV1 is listed as a pseudogene. This CDR3 has 17 residues. The CDR3, as DNA: TGCACCAGCAGCCACGGACAGGTGGTAGAGGGGAAAAATGAGCAGTTCTTC. Protein: CTSSHGQVVEGKNEQFF.

The CDR3 bases are TGTGCCAGCAGCTCTGGTAGTGGCTACACCTTC. Protein: CASSSGSGYTF. This chain uses TRBV7-2 with TRBJ1-2; D not certain. Between the trimmed V and J ends, which lost 4 bases and 7 bases, there was a span of 7 bases. CDR1 is SGHTA and CDR2 is FQGNSA in the germline V gene. This CDR3 has 11 amino acids.

This clone was recorded once. The chain links TRBV9 to TRBJ2-3; 8 bases fit TRBD2. Per germline, CDR1 SGDLS and CDR2 YYNGEE. The CDR3 has 16 residues. V trimming: 0 bases; J trimming: 4 bases; junction bases outside the gene matches: 7. The DNA of the CDR3 is TGTGCCAGCAGCGTAGGCATTAGCGGGATCTCAGATACGCAGTATTTT. It encodes CASSVGISGISDTQYF.

The chain carries TRBV19 and TRBJ2-7; the D gene is possibly TRBD1 (6 bases). The CDR3 consists of 13 residues. Trimming removed 7 bases from V and 6 bases from J, with 16 bases in between. CDR1 and CDR2 from the germline V gene are LNHDA and SQIVND (reference sequence). CDR3 loop: CASKQGYLSEQYF. DNA of the CDR3: TGTGCCAGTAAACAGGGATACCTAAGCGAGCAGTACTTC.

This rearrangement joins TRBV11-2 to TRBJ1-1; weak D call: TRBD1 (6 bases). The CDR3 sequence is 13 residues long. Looked up from germline, CDR1 is SGHAT and CDR2 is FQNNGV. Deletions cut 3 bases from V and 3 bases from J, with 8 bases between. CDR3 residues: CASSFTGYTEAFF. In DNA, the CDR3 is TGTGCCAGCAGCTTCACAGGGTACACTGAAGCTTTCTTT. The full variable domain, in which reference TRBV11-2 and TRBJ1-1 provide the parts outside the CDR3, is EAGVAQSPRYKIIEKRQSVAFWCNPISGHATLYWYQQILGQGPKLLIQFQNNGVVDDSQLPKDRFSAERLKGVDSTLKIQPAKLEDSAVYLCASSFTGYTEAFFGQGTRLTVV.

This chain's CDR3 is CASSLAGRQGQETQYF. DNA of the CDR3: TGTGCCAGCAGCTTAGCAGGGAGGCAGGGGCAAGAGACCCAGTACTTC. The J gene is TRBJ2-5, the V gene TRBV7-6; D tentatively reads TRBD1 or TRBD2 (6 bases each). Germline loops: CDR1 SGHVS, CDR2 FNYEAQ. CDR3 size: 16 residues. The ends were cut back, 0 bases at V and 2 bases at J, with 13 bases in the middle.

The chain has TRBV7-9 and TRBJ1-1, with 7 bases lining up with TRBD1. The V gene end was trimmed by 0 bases and the J gene end by 2 bases; junction bases not matched to a gene: 3. Germline V gene lookup returns CDR1 SEHNR and CDR2 FQNEAQ (reference sequence). This CDR3 has 15 amino acids. The CDR3 DNA sequence: TGTGCCAGCAGCTTAGCGGGGACAGTTAACACTGAAGCTTTCTTT. As protein: CASSLAGTVNTEAFF.

This clone appeared a single time. The chain recombines TRBV1 with TRBJ2-1; the table assigns TRBD2, which was not confirmed against the DNA. TRBV1 represents a pseudogene. The CDR3 is 15 amino acids. The CDR3 bases are TGCACCAGCAGCCAGGGGAGGAGCTCCTACAATGAGCAGTTCTTC. It encodes CTSSQGRSSYNEQFF.

This clone was observed a handful of times. V gene TRBV6-5 combines with J gene TRBJ1-1; D gene ambiguous. Germline CDR1 and CDR2: MNHEY and SVGAGI. Trimming took off 6 bases at V and 3 bases at J, with 8 bases between the two ends. There are 12 residues in the CDR3. In DNA, the CDR3 is TGTGCCAGCAGCCATCTTGACACTGAAGCTTTCTTT. It specifies CASSHLDTEAFF.

The CDR3 DNA reads as TGTGCCAGCAGCTCTTCAGATAGGACGAACAATCAGCCCCAGCATTTT. Protein: CASSSSDRTNNQPQHF. V and J are TRBV7-7 and TRBJ1-5; no clear D gene. The CDR3 is 16 amino acids. The V end was cut by 4 bases, the J end by 3 bases, with 16 bases between. The V gene's germline CDR1 is SSHAT and CDR2 FNYEAQ (reference sequence).

The chain combines TRBV6-5 with TRBJ1-5; no definite D call. Looked up from germline, CDR1 is MNHEY and CDR2 is SVGAGI. The CDR3 runs 15 residues. Trimming took 5 bases from V and 2 from J, leaving 13 bases between them. CDR3 DNA: TGTGCCAGCAGTCAGTCTACCCTGGGCAATCAGCCCCAGCATTTT. This codes for CASSQSTLGNQPQHF.

J is TRBJ1-5 and V is TRBV19; tentative D call: TRBD1 (6 bases). V shed 6 bases and J shed 4 bases, with 22 bases lying between them. The CDR3 extends over 17 amino acids. Per the germline V gene, CDR1 is LNHDA and CDR2 is SQIVND (reference sequence). This chain's CDR3 is CASRLLVRGGENQPQHF. The DNA of the CDR3 is TGTGCCAGTAGATTACTTGTTAGGGGGGGAGAAAATCAGCCCCAGCATTTT.

The chain uses TRBV4-3 and TRBJ2-2, with a weak D call TRBD2 (5 bases). From germline, CDR1 is LGHNA and CDR2 YSLEER. The CDR3 is 15 amino acids. Trimming stripped 3 bases from V and 3 bases from J, with 11 bases between. The CDR3 nucleotides are TGCGCCAGCAGCCAGAGGGTGCTAGACACCGGGGAGCTGTTTTTT. This codes for CASSQRVLDTGELFF.

The V and J genes are TRBV7-2 and TRBJ2-7, with 9 bases lining up with TRBD1. Trimming at V came to 5 bases and at J to 3 bases, leaving 8 bases not matched to a gene. Germline V gene lookup returns CDR1 SGHTA and CDR2 FQGNSA. This CDR3 is built from 15 residues. The CDR3 sequence is CASSATGTGYYEQYF. CDR3 nucleotides: TGTGCCAGCAGCGCCACCGGGACAGGGTACTACGAGCAGTACTTC.

The V and J genes are TRBV5-1 and TRBJ1-3; 8 bases map to TRBD1. The CDR3 runs 17 residues. With 4 bases clipped from V and 0 bases from J, the junction kept 9 bases outside the gene matches. CDR1 and CDR2 from the germline V gene are SGHRS and YFSETQ. In nucleotides, the CDR3 is TGCGCCAGCAGCATCGGGACAGGCACCAGCTCTGGAAACACCATATATTTT. This translates into CASSIGTGTSSGNTIYF. The entire variable domain, with the rest obtained from reference TRBV5-1 and TRBJ1-3, is as follows: KAGVTQTPRYLIKTRGQQVTLSCSPISGHRSVSWYQQTPGQGLQFLFEYFSETQRNKGNFPGRFSGRQFSNSRSEMNVSTLELGDSALYLCASSIGTGTSSGNTIYFGEGSWLTVV.